What follows are 11 T cell receptor beta chains derived from one specimen sequenced in a study of response to subunit inactivated influenza vaccine (dated by TCRdb to between 2017 and 2018). Preparation of the library involved RT-PCR. Sequencing instrument: Illumina HiSeq 2500. TCRdb handled the public reads itself, with Q25 trimming in fastp and clone calling in MiXCR, and kept productive beta chains. Each CDR3 protein gets just one entry, which takes the most common genes and DNA from the rows behind it. This sample comprises hundreds of thousands of distinct CDR3 sequences, 25% of them detected only once. The ten largest clones capture 1.5% to 2% of the sample. This material consisted of CD4+ T cells sorted from PBMCs, taken more than 4 days after vaccination. All receptors derive from a man aged 45-65 years who received an inactivated influenza vaccine. Donor details come from another sample of the same person, matched by shared clones.

The rearrangement links TRBV7-2 to TRBJ1-1; 10 bases map to TRBD1. Trimming at V came to 2 bases and at J to 9 bases, leaving 9 bases not matched to a gene. The germline V gene encodes CDR1 SGHTA and CDR2 FQGNSA. CDR3 length: 15 residues. The CDR3: CASSLMRRQGAQAFF. In nucleotides, the CDR3 is TGTGCCAGCAGCTTAATGCGAAGACAGGGGGCCCAAGCTTTCTTT.

A few counts support this clonotype. V gene TRBV5-1 combines with J gene TRBJ1-6, with 9 bases matching TRBD1. The J segment lost 10 bases and the V segment lost 2 bases, leaving 10 bases of the junction unmatched. The CDR3 loop spans 16 amino acids. Germline V CDR1 and CDR2: SGHRS, YFSETQ. The CDR3 bases are TGCGCCAGCAGCTTCTCGACAGGGGGAGTCGAATCACCCCTCCACTTT. It codes for CASSFSTGGVESPLHF.

This clonotype was seen only a few times. V usage is TRBV2 and J usage is TRBJ2-2, with 8 bases that match TRBD1. Germline V gene data show CDR1 as SNHLY and CDR2 as FYNNEI. The V and J ends lost 6 bases and 5 bases, in that order; junction bases with no gene match: 8. This CDR3 is built from 15 residues. The DNA for the CDR3 is TGTGCCAGCAGCAAAGACAGGGGTCGTACCGGGGAGCTGTTTTTT. Translation: CASSKDRGRTGELFF.

The genes are TRBV6-2 or TRBV6-3 and TRBJ2-2, with 11 bases matching TRBD2. Germline assignment: CDR1 MNHEY and CDR2 SVGEGT. There are 17 residues in the CDR3. V was pared by 0 bases and J by 4 bases, with 4 bases of the junction left unmatched. In DNA form, the CDR3 reads TGTGCCAGCAGTTACTCTAGCGGGAGGGCCGTCACCGGGGAGCTGTTTTTT. Translated: CASSYSSGRAVTGELFF.

The chain couples TRBV20-1 to TRBJ2-3; tentative D call: TRBD2 (6 bases). Germline-derived CDR1 and CDR2 are DFQATT and SNEGSKA (reference sequence). Trimming left V 5 bases short and J 1 base short, with 13 bases between. This CDR3 is 14 amino acids long. The CDR3 sequence is CSAYFGTGTDTQYF. The CDR3 nucleotides are TGCAGTGCTTACTTCGGGACTGGCACAGATACGCAGTATTTT.

V is TRBV5-1 and J is TRBJ1-6, with 7 bases that match TRBD1. Germline-derived CDR1 and CDR2 are SGHRS and YFSETQ. CDR3 length: 15 residues. The J segment lost 7 bases and the V segment lost 3 bases, leaving 7 bases of the junction unmatched. The CDR3 DNA reads as TGCGCCAGCAGCTCGGGACAGAGTTTAAATTCACCCCTCCACTTT. Translating it yields CASSSGQSLNSPLHF.

This clonotype came up many times. The chain combines TRBV2 with TRBJ2-5, with no clear D. Looked up from germline, CDR1 is SNHLY and CDR2 is FYNNEI. Trimming removed 10 bases from V and 0 bases from J, with 6 bases in between. The CDR3 runs 11 residues. CDR3 region: CATGYQETQYF. CDR3 in DNA: TGTGCCACCGGGTACCAAGAGACCCAGTACTTC.

This sequence joins TRBV20-1 and TRBJ2-5, with D uncertain. CDR1 and CDR2 (germline): DFQATT, SNEGSKA (reference sequence). This CDR3 has 12 amino acids. V was cut by 3 bases and J by 1 base, with 6 bases left in between. The CDR3, as DNA: TGCAGTGCTAGGTTCCCCCAAGAGACCCAGTACTTC. Protein sequence: CSARFPQETQYF.

The rearrangement links TRBV12-5 to TRBJ1-2, with D unclear. The CDR3 is 17 residues long. CDR1 and CDR2 (germline): LGHNT, FRNRAP. V lost 6 bases to trimming and J lost 2 bases, with 22 bases between them. The CDR3 DNA is TGTGCTAGTGGCCCGACACCGGGGATAGAGGGCAACTATGGCTACACCTTC. It yields the protein CASGPTPGIEGNYGYTF.

Only a few counts were recorded for this clonotype. The chain employs TRBV4-3 and TRBJ2-2; D perhaps matches TRBD1 (5 bases). The CDR3 consists of 15 residues. Germline CDR1 and CDR2: LGHNA and YSLEER. The V gene lost 5 bases and the J gene lost 2 bases, with 12 bases spanning the gap. CDR3 residues: CASSARWGNTGELFF. CDR3 DNA sequence: TGCGCCAGCAGCGCGAGGTGGGGCAACACCGGGGAGCTGTTTTTT.

The chain couples TRBV10-3 to TRBJ1-6, with TRBD1 as a possible D gene (5 bases). V was shortened by 10 bases and J by 0 bases, with 19 bases between the two germline ends. The V gene's germline CDR1 is ENHRY and CDR2 SYGVKD. This CDR3 region has 17 residues. DNA of the CDR3: TGTGCCACCTCGGGGAGGGGCGAGGGCTCCTATAATTCACCCCTCCACTTT. It translates to CATSGRGEGSYNSPLHF.